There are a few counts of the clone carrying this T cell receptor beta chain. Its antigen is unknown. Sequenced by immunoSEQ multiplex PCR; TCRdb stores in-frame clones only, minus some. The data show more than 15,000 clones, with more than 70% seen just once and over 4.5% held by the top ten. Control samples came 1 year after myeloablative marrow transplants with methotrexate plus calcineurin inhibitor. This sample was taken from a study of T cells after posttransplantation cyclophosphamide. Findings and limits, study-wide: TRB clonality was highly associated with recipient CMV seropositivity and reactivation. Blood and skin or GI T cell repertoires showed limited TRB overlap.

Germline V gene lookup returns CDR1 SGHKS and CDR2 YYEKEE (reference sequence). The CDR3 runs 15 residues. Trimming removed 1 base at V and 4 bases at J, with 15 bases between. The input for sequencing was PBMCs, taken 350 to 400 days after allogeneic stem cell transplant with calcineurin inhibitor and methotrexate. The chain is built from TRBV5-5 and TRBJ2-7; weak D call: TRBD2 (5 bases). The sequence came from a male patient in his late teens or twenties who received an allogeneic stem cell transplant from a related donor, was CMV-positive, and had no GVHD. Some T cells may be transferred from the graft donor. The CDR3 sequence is CASSLIPGSFYEQYF. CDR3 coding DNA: TGTGCCAGCAGCTTGATCCCGGGGTCTTTTTACGAGCAGTACTTC.